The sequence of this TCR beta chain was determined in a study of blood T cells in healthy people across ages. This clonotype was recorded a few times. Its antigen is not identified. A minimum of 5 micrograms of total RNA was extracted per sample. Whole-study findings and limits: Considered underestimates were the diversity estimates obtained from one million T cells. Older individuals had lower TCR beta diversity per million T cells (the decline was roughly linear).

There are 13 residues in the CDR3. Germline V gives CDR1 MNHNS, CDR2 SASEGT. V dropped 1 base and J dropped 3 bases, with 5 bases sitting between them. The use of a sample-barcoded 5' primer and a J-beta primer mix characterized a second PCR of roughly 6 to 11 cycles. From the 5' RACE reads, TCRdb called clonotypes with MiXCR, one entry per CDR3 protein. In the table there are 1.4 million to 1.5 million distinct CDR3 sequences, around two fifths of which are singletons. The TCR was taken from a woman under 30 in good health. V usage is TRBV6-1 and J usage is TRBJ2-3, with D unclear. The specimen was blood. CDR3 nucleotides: TGTGCCAGCAGTGAAGAAATAACAGATACGCAGTATTTT. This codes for CASSEEITDTQYF.